Each of the 10 T cell receptor beta chains below was sequenced from the same sample in a study of cytomegalovirus exposure and HLA in healthy donors. Primers: 60 Vbeta forward and 13 Jbeta reverse. Sequencing was performed with immunoSEQ multiplex PCR; in TCRdb, only in-frame clones are kept and a portion is missing. Of roughly 200,000 clones in the sample, over 65% are singletons; the top ten hold roughly 3.1%. Source material: PBMCs. The receptors shown here come from a man aged 35-49 years in good health and CMV-seropositive.

The genes are TRBV7-9 and TRBJ2-2; 9 bases map to TRBD2. Unmatched junction bases numbered 8, after V lost 5 bases and J lost 7 bases. This CDR3 comprises 15 residues. Germline CDR1 SEHNR, CDR2 FQNEAQ (reference sequence). The CDR3 bases are TGTGCCAGCAGCCCTTCTCGGACTAGCGTCGGGGAGCTGTTTTTT. Protein sequence: CASSPSRTSVGELFF.

The chain links TRBV6-1 to TRBJ1-6; 8 nucleotides agree with TRBD1. The CDR3 totals 14 residues. CDR1 and CDR2 from the germline V gene are MNHNS and SASEGT. J lost 14 bases, V lost 5 bases, and 11 bases had no gene match. The CDR3, as DNA: TGTGCCAGCAGTTCTGGGGCCACAGGGGGTGCCCTCCACTTT. It specifies CASSSGATGGALHF.

The rearrangement uses TRBV27 and TRBJ2-2; possible D gene TRBD2, 6 bases. V gave up 3 bases and J gave up 7 bases, with 15 bases separating them. CDR1 is MNHEY and CDR2 is SMNVEV in the germline V gene (reference sequence). There are 15 residues in the CDR3. The CDR3 DNA sequence: TGTGCCAGCAGTTTGCGCGGGACGGGAGACGGGGAGCTGTTTTTT. Residues: CASSLRGTGDGELFF.

The chain carries TRBV6-1 and TRBJ2-7; D remains unclear. CDR3 length: 12 residues. The V gene lost 5 bases and the J gene lost 3 bases, with 8 bases spanning the gap. Germline CDR1 is MNHNS and CDR2 is SASEGT. Here the CDR3 reads CASSSPGYEQYF. In DNA form, the CDR3 reads TGTGCCAGCAGTTCTCCGGGCTACGAGCAGTACTTC.

This CDR3 is CASRDRGRPYNEQFF. The CDR3 DNA follows: TGTGCCAGCAGAGACAGGGGGCGCCCCTACAATGAGCAGTTCTTC. The chain is built from TRBV5-5 and TRBJ2-1; TRBD1 matches 10 bases. The CDR3 has 15 residues. Unmatched junction bases numbered 4, after V lost 5 bases and J lost 2 bases. The germline V gene encodes CDR1 SGHKS and CDR2 YYEKEE (reference sequence). The whole variable domain, remainder taken from reference TRBV5-5 and TRBJ2-1, is DAGVTQSPTHLIKTRGQQVTLRCSPISGHKSVSWYQQVLGQGPQFIFQYYEKEERGRGNFPDRFSARQFPNYSSELNVNALLLGDSALYLCASRDRGRPYNEQFFGPGTRLTVL.

This chain connects TRBV29-1 to TRBJ1-1; no reliable D call. Trimming removed 4 bases at V and 1 base at J, with 10 bases between. Per the germline V gene, CDR1 is SQVTM and CDR2 is ANQGSEA. This CDR3 is 13 amino acids long. CDR3 nucleotides: TGCAGCGTTGGCCCGTCGGGGAACACTGAAGCTTTCTTT. It specifies CSVGPSGNTEAFF.

The chain recombines TRBV5-1 with TRBJ1-1; no clear D. The CDR3 consists of 14 residues. CDR1 and CDR2 (germline): SGHRS, YFSETQ. V lost 1 base and J 1 base, leaving 8 bases between the germline ends. CDR3 bases: TGCGCCAGCAGCTTGTCGGCGGGGAACACTGAAGCTTTCTTT. Its translation is CASSLSAGNTEAFF. Complete variable domain (other parts from reference TRBV5-1 and TRBJ1-1): KAGVTQTPRYLIKTRGQQVTLSCSPISGHRSVSWYQQTPGQGLQFLFEYFSETQRNKGNFPGRFSGRQFSNSRSEMNVSTLELGDSALYLCASSLSAGNTEAFFGQGTRLTVV.

This chain joins TRBV5-8 and TRBJ2-2; 8 bases align to TRBD1. Germline CDR1 SGHTS, CDR2 YDEGEE. The CDR3 consists of 15 residues. V shed 4 bases and J 6 bases; nucleotides not matched to a gene: 8. CDR3 in DNA: TGTGCCAGCAGCGGACAGGGACTTACGGCCGGGGAGCTGTTTTTT. Amino acids: CASSGQGLTAGELFF.

The gene calls are TRBV5-6 and TRBJ2-3, with 7 bases fitting TRBD1. CDR3 length equals 15 residues. Trimming cost V 4 bases and J 0 bases; bases outside gene matches: 5. The germline V gene encodes CDR1 SGHDT and CDR2 YYEEEE. CDR3 region: CASSIRQGSTDTQYF. In DNA, the CDR3 is TGTGCCAGCAGCATCCGACAGGGTAGCACAGATACGCAGTATTTT.

This chain's CDR3 is CASSQVLPGLGLAGGRDTQYF. The CDR3 region has the DNA TGCGCCAGCAGCCAAGTCCTCCCAGGATTGGGACTAGCGGGGGGGAGAGATACGCAGTATTTT. The V call is TRBV4-1, the J call TRBJ2-3; 16 positions agree with TRBD2. V was pared by 1 base and J by 5 bases, with 15 bases of the junction left unmatched. This CDR3 has 21 residues. Germline CDR1 MGHRA, CDR2 YSYEKL.